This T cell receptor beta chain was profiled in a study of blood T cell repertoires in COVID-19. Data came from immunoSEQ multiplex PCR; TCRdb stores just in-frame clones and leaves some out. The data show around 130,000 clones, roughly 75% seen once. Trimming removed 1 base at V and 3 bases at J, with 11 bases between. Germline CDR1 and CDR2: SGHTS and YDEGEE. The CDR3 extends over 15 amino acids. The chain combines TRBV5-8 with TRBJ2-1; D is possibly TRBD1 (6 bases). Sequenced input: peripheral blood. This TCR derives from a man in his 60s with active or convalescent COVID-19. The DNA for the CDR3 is TGTGCCAGCAGCTTGAGTGGGACAAGCTACAATGAGCAGTTCTTC. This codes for CASSLSGTSYNEQFF.